This TCR beta chain was sequenced in a study of Ad26.COV2.S vaccination and SARS-CoV-2 variants. Sample treatment: approximately 18 received Ad26.COV2.S at low or high dose, single or two shots; several received placebo; per-sample allocation not given. The samples date from day 63 after the first vaccine or placebo injection. Sequenced by immunoSEQ multiplex PCR; TCRdb stores in-frame clones only, minus some. The sample includes 380,000 or so clones, 80% to 90% seen only once; the top ten take 7.4%. CDR3 length: 16 amino acids. Losses at the gene ends were 2 bases for V and 7 bases for J; bases not matched to a gene: 13. Per the germline V gene, CDR1 is SGHVS and CDR2 is FQNEAQ.

This chain connects TRBV7-8 to TRBJ1-2; 7 bases fit TRBD1. This sequence originates from a person aged 18-60 years who received the Ad26.COV2.S COVID-19 vaccine or a placebo. This specimen was peripheral blood, taken in a trial of Ad26.COV2.S vaccine versus placebo. The CDR3, as DNA: TGTGCCAGCAGCTTATCGCTCGACAGGGCCGGTTTTGGCTACACCTTC. Residues: CASSLSLDRAGFGYTF. The whole variable domain, filled in from reference TRBV7-8 and TRBJ1-2, reads GAGVSQSPRYKVAKRGQDVALRCDPISGHVSLFWYQQALGQGPEFLTYFQNEAQLDKSGLPSDRFFAERPEGSVSTLKIQRTQQEDSAVYLCASSLSLDRAGFGYTFGSGTRLTVV.